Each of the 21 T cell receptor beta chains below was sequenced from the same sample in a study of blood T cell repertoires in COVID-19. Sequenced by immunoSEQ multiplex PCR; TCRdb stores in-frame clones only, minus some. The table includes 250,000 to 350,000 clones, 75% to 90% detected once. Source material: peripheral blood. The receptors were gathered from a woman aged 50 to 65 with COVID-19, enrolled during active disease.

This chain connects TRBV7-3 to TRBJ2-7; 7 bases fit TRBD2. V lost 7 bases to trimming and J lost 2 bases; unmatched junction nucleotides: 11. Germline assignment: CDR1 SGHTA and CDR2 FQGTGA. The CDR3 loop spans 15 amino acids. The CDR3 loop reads CASNLGGSETYEQYF. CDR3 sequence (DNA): TGTGCCAGCAACCTGGGCGGGAGCGAGACCTACGAGCAGTACTTC.

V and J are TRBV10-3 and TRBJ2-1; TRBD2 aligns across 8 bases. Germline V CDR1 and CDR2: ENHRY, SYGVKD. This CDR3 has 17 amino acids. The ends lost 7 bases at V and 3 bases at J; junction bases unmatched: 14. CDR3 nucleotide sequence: TGTGCCATCAAGATGGGGCTAGCGGGCAATTTCTACAATGAGCAGTTCTTC. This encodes CAIKMGLAGNFYNEQFF.

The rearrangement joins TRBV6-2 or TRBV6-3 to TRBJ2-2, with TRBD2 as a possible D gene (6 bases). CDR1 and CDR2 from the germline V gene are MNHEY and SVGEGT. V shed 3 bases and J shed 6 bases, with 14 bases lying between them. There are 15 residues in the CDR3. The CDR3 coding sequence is TGTGCCAGCAGTTATTATATGGAGGGGTCCGGGGAGCTGTTTTTT. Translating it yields CASSYYMEGSGELFF.

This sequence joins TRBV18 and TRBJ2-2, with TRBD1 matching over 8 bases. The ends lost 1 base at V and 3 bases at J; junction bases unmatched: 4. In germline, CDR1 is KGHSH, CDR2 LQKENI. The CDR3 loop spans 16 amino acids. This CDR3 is CASSPRAGGYTGELFF. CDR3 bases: TGTGCCAGCTCACCACGGGCAGGGGGCTACACCGGGGAGCTGTTTTTT. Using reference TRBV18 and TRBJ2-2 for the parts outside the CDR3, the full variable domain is NAGVMQNPRHLVRRRGQEARLRCSPMKGHSHVYWYRQLPEEGLKFMVYLQKENIIDESGMPKERFSAEFPKEGPSILRIQQVVRGDSAAYFCASSPRAGGYTGELFFGEGSRLTVL.

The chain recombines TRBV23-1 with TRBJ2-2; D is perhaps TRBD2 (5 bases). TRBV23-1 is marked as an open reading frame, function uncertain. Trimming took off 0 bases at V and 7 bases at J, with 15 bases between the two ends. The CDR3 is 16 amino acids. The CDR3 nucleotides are TGCGCCAGCAGTCAATCTTCGATGAGGGCTTACGGGGAGCTGTTTTTT. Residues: CASSQSSMRAYGELFF.

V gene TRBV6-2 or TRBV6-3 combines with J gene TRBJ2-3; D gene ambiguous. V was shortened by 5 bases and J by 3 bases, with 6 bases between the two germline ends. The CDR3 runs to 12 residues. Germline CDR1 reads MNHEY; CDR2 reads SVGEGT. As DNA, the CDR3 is TGTGCCAGCAGTCCGTATACAGATACGCAGTATTTT. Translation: CASSPYTDTQYF.

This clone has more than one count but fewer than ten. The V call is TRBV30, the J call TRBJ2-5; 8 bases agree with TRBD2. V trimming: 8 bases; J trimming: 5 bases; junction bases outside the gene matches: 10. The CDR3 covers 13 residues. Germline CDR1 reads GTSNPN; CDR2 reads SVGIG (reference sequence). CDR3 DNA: TGTGCCGGAGGACGGGAGGGCTGGGAGACCCAGTACTTC. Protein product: CAGGREGWETQYF.

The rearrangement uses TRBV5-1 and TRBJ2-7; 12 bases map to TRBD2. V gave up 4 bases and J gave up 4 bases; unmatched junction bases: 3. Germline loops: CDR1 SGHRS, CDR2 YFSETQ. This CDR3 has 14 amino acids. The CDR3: CASSPGTSGYEQYF. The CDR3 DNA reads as TGCGCCAGCAGCCCCGGGACTAGCGGGTACGAGCAGTACTTC.

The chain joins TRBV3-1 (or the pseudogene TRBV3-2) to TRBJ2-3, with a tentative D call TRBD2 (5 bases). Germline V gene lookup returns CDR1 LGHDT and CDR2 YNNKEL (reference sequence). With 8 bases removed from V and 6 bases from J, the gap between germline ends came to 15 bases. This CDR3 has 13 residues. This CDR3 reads CASSLTWRDTQYF. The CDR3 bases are TGTGCCAGCTCCCTCACCTGGAGGGATACGCAGTATTTT.

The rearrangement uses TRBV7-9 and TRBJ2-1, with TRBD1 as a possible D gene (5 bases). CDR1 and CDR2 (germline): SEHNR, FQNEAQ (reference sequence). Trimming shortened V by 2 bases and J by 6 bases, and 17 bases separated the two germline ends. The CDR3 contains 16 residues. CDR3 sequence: CASSLFGHRRINEQFF. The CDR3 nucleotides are TGTGCCAGCAGCTTATTCGGACACCGGCGGATCAATGAGCAGTTCTTC.

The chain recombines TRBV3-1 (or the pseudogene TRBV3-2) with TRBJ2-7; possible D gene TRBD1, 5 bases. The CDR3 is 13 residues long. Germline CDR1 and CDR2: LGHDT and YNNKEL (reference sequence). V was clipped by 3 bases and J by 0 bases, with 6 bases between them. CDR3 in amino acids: CASSQDTSYEQYF. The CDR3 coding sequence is TGTGCCAGCAGCCAGGACACCTCCTACGAGCAGTACTTC.

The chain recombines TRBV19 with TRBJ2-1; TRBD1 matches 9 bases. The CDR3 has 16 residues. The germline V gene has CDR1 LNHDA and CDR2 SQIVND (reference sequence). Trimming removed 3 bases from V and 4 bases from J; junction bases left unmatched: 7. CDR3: CASSISGTGFYNEQFF. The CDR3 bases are TGTGCCAGTAGTATCTCCGGGACAGGGTTTTACAATGAGCAGTTCTTC.

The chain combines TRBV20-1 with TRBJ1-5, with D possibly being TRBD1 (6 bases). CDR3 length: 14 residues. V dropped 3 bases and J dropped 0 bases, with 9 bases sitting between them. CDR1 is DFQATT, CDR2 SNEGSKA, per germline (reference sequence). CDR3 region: CSASPGDSNQPQHF. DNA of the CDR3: TGCAGTGCTAGTCCAGGGGATAGCAATCAGCCCCAGCATTTT.

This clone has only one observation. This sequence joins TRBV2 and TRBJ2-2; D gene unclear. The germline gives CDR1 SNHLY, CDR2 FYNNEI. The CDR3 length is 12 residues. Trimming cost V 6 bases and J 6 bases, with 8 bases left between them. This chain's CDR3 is CASRTPPGELFF. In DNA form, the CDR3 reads TGTGCCAGCAGAACTCCCCCCGGGGAGCTGTTTTTT.

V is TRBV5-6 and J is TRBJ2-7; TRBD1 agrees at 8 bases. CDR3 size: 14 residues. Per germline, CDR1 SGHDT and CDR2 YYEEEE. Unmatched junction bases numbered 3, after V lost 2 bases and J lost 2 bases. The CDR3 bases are TGTGCCAGCAGCTTCCGGACAGGGCCCTACGAGCAGTACTTC. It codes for CASSFRTGPYEQYF. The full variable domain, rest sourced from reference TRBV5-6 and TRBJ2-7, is DAGVTQSPTHLIKTRGQQVTLRCSPKSGHDTVSWYQQALGQGPQFIFQYYEEEERQRGNFPDRFSGHQFPNYSSELNVNALLLGDSALYLCASSFRTGPYEQYFGPGTRLTVT.

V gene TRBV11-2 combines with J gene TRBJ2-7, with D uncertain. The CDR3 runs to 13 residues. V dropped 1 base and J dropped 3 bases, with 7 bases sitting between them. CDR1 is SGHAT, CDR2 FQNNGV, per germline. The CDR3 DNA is TGTGCCAGCAGCTTAGTTGGAGTCTACGAGCAGTACTTC. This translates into CASSLVGVYEQYF. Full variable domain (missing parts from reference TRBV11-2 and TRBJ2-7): EAGVAQSPRYKIIEKRQSVAFWCNPISGHATLYWYQQILGQGPKLLIQFQNNGVVDDSQLPKDRFSAERLKGVDSTLKIQPAKLEDSAVYLCASSLVGVYEQYFGPGTRLTVT.

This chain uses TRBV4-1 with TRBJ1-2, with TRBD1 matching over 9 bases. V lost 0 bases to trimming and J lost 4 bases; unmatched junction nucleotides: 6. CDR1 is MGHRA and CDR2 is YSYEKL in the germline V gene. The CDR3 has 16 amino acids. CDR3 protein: CASSQDPGTGLYGYTF. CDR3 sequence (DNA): TGCGCCAGCAGCCAAGACCCCGGGACAGGGCTCTATGGCTACACCTTC.

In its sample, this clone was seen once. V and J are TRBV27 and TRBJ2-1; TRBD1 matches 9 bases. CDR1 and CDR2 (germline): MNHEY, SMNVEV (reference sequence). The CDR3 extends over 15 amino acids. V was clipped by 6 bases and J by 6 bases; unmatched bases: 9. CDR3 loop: CASRTGTGTLNEQFF. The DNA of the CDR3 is TGTGCCAGCAGGACCGGGACAGGGACTCTCAATGAGCAGTTCTTC.

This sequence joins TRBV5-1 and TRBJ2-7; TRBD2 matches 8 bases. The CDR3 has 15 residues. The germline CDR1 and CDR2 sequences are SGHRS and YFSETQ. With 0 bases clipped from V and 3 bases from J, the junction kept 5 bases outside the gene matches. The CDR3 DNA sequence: TGCGCCAGCAGCTTGGATTTAGCGGGGTACTACGAGCAGTACTTC. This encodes CASSLDLAGYYEQYF.

CDR3 sequence (DNA): TGTGCCAGCAGTTACGGGTTAGCGGGGTTGAGGGGTGAGCAGTTCTTC. This codes for CASSYGLAGLRGEQFF. The chain is built from TRBV6-2 or TRBV6-3 and TRBJ2-1, with TRBD2 identical over 8 bases. The V gene end was trimmed by 2 bases and the J gene end by 9 bases; junction bases not matched to a gene: 12. In germline, CDR1 is MNHEY, CDR2 SVGEGT. The CDR3 extends over 16 amino acids.

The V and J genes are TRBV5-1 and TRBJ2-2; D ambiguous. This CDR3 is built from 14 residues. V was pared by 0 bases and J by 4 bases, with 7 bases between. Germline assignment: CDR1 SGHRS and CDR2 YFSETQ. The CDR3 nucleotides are TGCGCCAGCAGCTTGGGCAGGCCCACCGGGGAGCTGTTTTTT. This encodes CASSLGRPTGELFF.